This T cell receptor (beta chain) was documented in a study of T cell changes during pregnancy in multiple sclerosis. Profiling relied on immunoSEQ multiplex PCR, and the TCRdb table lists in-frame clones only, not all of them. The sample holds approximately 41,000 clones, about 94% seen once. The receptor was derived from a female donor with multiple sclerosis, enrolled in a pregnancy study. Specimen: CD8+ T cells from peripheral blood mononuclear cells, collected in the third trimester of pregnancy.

The CDR3 nucleotides read TGCGCCAGCCACCTGGGACTAGCGGTCCAGGGGGGCACAGATACGCAGTATTTT. It is translated as CASHLGLAVQGGTDTQYF. The J gene is TRBJ2-3, the V gene TRBV10-2, with 11 positions matching TRBD2. From germline, CDR1 is WSHSY and CDR2 SAAADI. The CDR3 contains 18 residues. The V gene end was trimmed by 8 bases and the J gene end by 1 base; junction bases not matched to a gene: 14.